A single sample is the source of the 27 T cell receptor beta chains below, sequenced in a study of control samples from healthy donors and cancer patients (TCRdb year 2020). To prepare the library, the immunoSEQ multiplex PCR assay was applied. Imported from immuneACCESS, the table was reduced by TCRdb to in-frame sequences with V and J called. These copies leave out some clones; in studies compared against another copy, an unresolved V gene accounts for under half, and the cause of the remainder is not known. This sample comprises 110,000 or so clones, about 80% of them detected only once. 6.5% of the sample is held by the ten biggest clonotypes. Sample: blood. Source of these receptors: a young man in good health.

The rearrangement joins TRBV7-2 to TRBJ2-5, with D maybe TRBD1 (6 bases). V was clipped by 5 bases and J by 5 bases, with 21 bases between them. This CDR3 region has 16 residues. Looked up from germline, CDR1 is SGHTA and CDR2 is FQGNSA. CDR3 sequence (DNA): TGTGCCAGCAGCAAAAGAGGGAATCCTCAGGGGGAGACCCAGTACTTC. Residues: CASSKRGNPQGETQYF.

Only a few counts were recorded for this clone. This chain connects TRBV6-5 to TRBJ2-7; D perhaps matches TRBD2 (6 bases). Trimming cost V 0 bases and J 7 bases, with 10 bases left between them. The germline V gene has CDR1 MNHEY and CDR2 SVGAGI. The length of the CDR3 is 13 residues. The CDR3 reads CASSYSRGGEQYV. The CDR3 nucleotides read TGTGCCAGCAGTTACTCGCGGGGCGGTGAGCAGTACGTC.

This chain uses TRBV7-9 with TRBJ2-7; 11 bases line up with TRBD1. Looked up from germline, CDR1 is SEHNR and CDR2 is FQNEAQ (reference sequence). The CDR3 loop spans 17 amino acids. V gave up 2 bases and J gave up 2 bases; unmatched junction bases: 8. The CDR3 is CASSLRSRDRGTYEQYF. CDR3 DNA sequence: TGTGCCAGCAGCTTAAGGTCACGGGACAGGGGGACCTACGAGCAGTACTTC.

V gene TRBV7-9 combines with J gene TRBJ2-5; D may be TRBD1 or TRBD2 (6 bases each). Trimming shortened V by 5 bases and J by 5 bases, and 21 bases separated the two germline ends. The CDR3 is 16 residues long. CDR1 is SEHNR and CDR2 is FQNEAQ in the germline V gene (reference sequence). CDR3 nucleotides: TGTGCCAGCAGCAACGGAAGGGACCGAGGGGGGGAGACCCAGTACTTC. Amino acids: CASSNGRDRGGETQYF.

The chain recombines TRBV29-1 with TRBJ1-2, with D tentatively TRBD1 (5 bases). With 0 bases removed from V and 8 bases from J, the gap between germline ends came to 13 bases. This CDR3 is built from 13 residues. Germline CDR1 is SQVTM and CDR2 is ANQGSEA. The CDR3 DNA reads TGCAGCGTTGAAGATGGCCGGGGGGACGGCTACACCTTC. Translating gives CSVEDGRGDGYTF.

J is TRBJ1-1 and V is TRBV2; 9 bases are a match to TRBD1. Germline CDR1 and CDR2: SNHLY and FYNNEI. CDR3 length: 17 residues. The junction had 11 bases not matched to a gene; V was cut back by 6 bases and J by 0 bases. In DNA, the CDR3 is TGTGCCAGCAGCTCTGACAGGGGGGATCCAGTGAACACTGAAGCTTTCTTT. Protein product: CASSSDRGDPVNTEAFF.

This clone was seen a single time. The genes are TRBV6-2 or TRBV6-3 and TRBJ1-2, with D unclear. The CDR3 is made up of 13 amino acids. V was shortened by 4 bases and J by 3 bases, with 9 bases between the two germline ends. Germline lookup yields CDR1 MNHEY and CDR2 SVGEGT. CDR3 residues: CASSFAGDYGYTF. DNA of the CDR3: TGTGCCAGCAGTTTTGCCGGGGACTATGGCTACACCTTC.

The genes are TRBV9 and TRBJ1-2; a weak D match, TRBD1 (6 bases). V lost 5 bases to trimming and J lost 0 bases, with 14 bases between them. Germline values: CDR1 SGDLS, CDR2 YYNGEE. CDR3 length: 15 residues. CDR3 loop: CASSEQGVTNYGYTF. The CDR3 DNA reads as TGTGCCAGCAGTGAACAGGGCGTTACTAACTATGGCTACACCTTC.

This clone was counted once. The CDR3 spells CASSPGANTEAFF. Written as DNA, the CDR3 is TGTGCCAGCAGCCCTGGGGCAAACACTGAAGCTTTCTTT. This chain uses TRBV5-5 with TRBJ1-1, with a possible D match to TRBD1 (5 bases). The CDR3 is 13 residues long. V gave up 4 bases and J gave up 2 bases, with 9 bases separating them. Germline V gene sequence: CDR1 SGHKS, CDR2 YYEKEE (reference sequence).

The V call is TRBV7-9, the J call TRBJ1-1, with 7 bases identical to TRBD1. With V trimmed by 4 bases and J by 0 bases, 8 bases remained unmatched. The CDR3 runs to 16 residues. CDR1 and CDR2 (germline): SEHNR, FQNEAQ (reference sequence). The CDR3 spells CASSSRSGQLNTEAFF. The CDR3 coding sequence is TGTGCCAGCAGCTCCAGGTCGGGACAGTTGAACACTGAAGCTTTCTTT.

The V gene is TRBV11-1, the J gene TRBJ1-2; no firm D call. Per the germline V gene, CDR1 is SGHAT and CDR2 is FQDESV (reference sequence). Between the trimmed V and J ends, which lost 4 bases and 2 bases, there was a span of 11 bases. CDR3 size: 14 residues. The CDR3, as DNA: TGTGCCAGCAGCTCTGATCGGGGAAACTATGGCTACACCTTC. Translating it yields CASSSDRGNYGYTF.

This clone has only one observation. The CDR3 nucleotides are TGTGCCAGCAGGGACAGGGTCAGGGGTGGCTACACCTTC. Protein: CASRDRVRGGYTF. This chain connects TRBV5-6 to TRBJ1-2, with 8 bases that match TRBD1. Germline V gives CDR1 SGHDT, CDR2 YYEEEE. The trim removed 5 bases at V and 7 bases at J, leaving 7 bases unmatched. The CDR3 is 13 amino acids.

J is TRBJ1-4 and V is TRBV6-5, with a possible D match to TRBD1 (5 bases). CDR3 length: 15 residues. Germline V gene lookup returns CDR1 MNHEY and CDR2 SVGAGI. Trimming took off 6 bases at V and 8 bases at J, with 19 bases between the two ends. The CDR3 protein is CASSPGWGKREKLFF. For the CDR3, the DNA is TGTGCCAGCAGCCCCGGCTGGGGGAAGAGGGAAAAACTGTTTTTT.

Only a few counts were recorded for this clone. The gene calls are TRBV27 and TRBJ2-7, with 7 bases fitting TRBD1. The CDR3 runs 14 residues. The germline gives CDR1 MNHEY, CDR2 SMNVEV (reference sequence). V shed 5 bases and J 4 bases; nucleotides not matched to a gene: 8. The CDR3 region is CASSMSRDSYEQYV. CDR3 nucleotide sequence: TGTGCCAGCAGTATGTCCCGGGACAGTTACGAGCAGTACGTC.

The chain combines TRBV7-9 with TRBJ2-5, with 7 bases lining up with TRBD1. The V gene end was trimmed by 3 bases and the J gene end by 1 base; junction bases not matched to a gene: 2. This CDR3 is built from 14 residues. Germline values: CDR1 SEHNR, CDR2 FQNEAQ (reference sequence). The CDR3 here is CASSFWDSQETQYF. Written as DNA, the CDR3 is TGTGCCAGCAGCTTTTGGGACAGCCAAGAGACCCAGTACTTC.

The J gene is TRBJ1-2, the V gene TRBV6-6; 7 bases line up with TRBD1. The CDR3 has 14 residues. J lost 7 bases, V lost 5 bases, and 10 bases had no gene match. CDR1 is MNHNY, CDR2 SVGAGI, per germline (reference sequence). This chain's CDR3 is CASSTSGGVGGYTF. CDR3 in DNA: TGTGCCAGCAGTACATCAGGGGGGGTAGGTGGCTACACCTTC.

V usage is TRBV28 and J usage is TRBJ2-7; D may correspond to TRBD1 or TRBD2 (5 bases each). The length of the CDR3 is 13 residues. From germline, CDR1 is MDHEN and CDR2 SYDVKM. Trimming removed 6 bases from V and 1 base from J, with 10 bases in between. CDR3 sequence: CASRWGRSYEQYF. CDR3 bases: TGTGCCAGCAGATGGGGGAGATCCTACGAGCAGTACTTC.

The chain links TRBV27 to TRBJ1-5; unclear D gene. There are 11 residues in the CDR3. With 3 bases removed from V and 7 bases from J, the gap between germline ends came to 4 bases. Germline assignment: CDR1 MNHEY and CDR2 SMNVEV (reference sequence). CDR3 protein: CASSFQQPQHF. The CDR3 DNA sequence: TGTGCCAGCAGTTTTCAACAGCCCCAGCATTTT.

This clone has a single count. The V gene is TRBV25-1, the J gene TRBJ2-3; unclear D gene. Trimming stripped 1 base from V and 0 bases from J, with 8 bases between. The V gene's germline CDR1 is MGHDK and CDR2 SYGVNS. The CDR3 sequence is 15 residues long. CDR3 DNA sequence: TGTGCCAGCAGTGAATCTAGAGAAAGCACAGATACGCAGTATTTT. This sequence encodes CASSESRESTDTQYF.

This sequence joins TRBV4-1 and TRBJ1-2; D is uncertain. The CDR3 sequence is 15 residues long. The germline V gene encodes CDR1 MGHRA and CDR2 YSYEKL. V was shortened by 0 bases and J by 7 bases, with 15 bases between the two germline ends. For the CDR3, the DNA is TGCGCCAGCAGCCAAGATTGGCGGCCCACGGTTGGCTACACCTTC. Protein: CASSQDWRPTVGYTF.

This rearrangement joins TRBV19 to TRBJ2-1; 9 bases match TRBD2. The junction had 13 bases not matched to a gene; V was cut back by 5 bases and J by 8 bases. CDR1 is LNHDA and CDR2 is SQIVND in the germline V gene (reference sequence). The CDR3 consists of 16 residues. This CDR3 is CASSPRLERGVDEQFF. The CDR3 nucleotides are TGTGCCAGTAGTCCACGCTTAGAGCGGGGGGTAGATGAGCAGTTCTTC.

In this sample, this clone turned up once. CDR3 DNA sequence: TGTGCCAGTAGTCCGTACAGGGATGGCTACACCTTC. Its protein product is CASSPYRDGYTF. This chain joins TRBV19 and TRBJ1-2; weak D call: TRBD1 (6 bases). Germline assignment: CDR1 LNHDA and CDR2 SQIVND (reference sequence). The CDR3 is made up of 12 amino acids. Deletions cut 5 bases from V and 6 bases from J, with 10 bases between.

The chain is built from TRBV4-2 and TRBJ2-1; D might be TRBD2 (6 bases). V was trimmed by 1 base and J by 5 bases, leaving 15 bases between them. Germline V gene data show CDR1 as LGHNA and CDR2 as YNFKEQ. The CDR3 has 16 amino acids. Written as DNA, the CDR3 is TGTGCCAGCAGCCAAGGGAGCGGGCTCGAGGACAATGAGCAGTTCTTC. It translates to CASSQGSGLEDNEQFF.

This clone was observed a few times. J is TRBJ2-1 and V is TRBV4-1; D unclear. Germline V gene sequence: CDR1 MGHRA, CDR2 YSYEKL. V lost 2 bases to trimming and J lost 8 bases, with 7 bases between them. The CDR3 runs 12 residues. CDR3 sequence (DNA): TGCGCCAGCAGCCAAAACGGGTATGAGCAGTTCTTC. Translation gives CASSQNGYEQFF.

This chain links TRBV11-3 with TRBJ1-1; no reliable D call. The CDR3 has 13 amino acids. The V and J ends lost 1 base and 8 bases respectively, with 11 bases between them. The V gene's germline CDR1 is SGHNT and CDR2 YENEEA. CDR3 protein: CASSLGTTTEAFF. DNA of the CDR3: TGTGCCAGCAGCTTAGGTACGACTACCGAAGCTTTCTTT.

This clone was counted between two and nine times. The chain links TRBV6-1 to TRBJ1-5; D gene uncertain. The ends were cut back, 3 bases at V and 6 bases at J, with 9 bases in the middle. This CDR3 is 13 amino acids long. CDR1 is MNHNS and CDR2 is SASEGT in the germline V gene. The CDR3 protein is CASSERFGQPQHF. CDR3 nucleotides: TGTGCCAGCAGTGAGAGGTTCGGTCAGCCCCAGCATTTT.

The V gene is TRBV6-6, the J gene TRBJ2-5; D uncertain. Germline CDR1 and CDR2: MNHNY and SVGAGI (reference sequence). The CDR3 sequence is 14 residues long. The ends were cut back, 0 bases at V and 2 bases at J, with 7 bases in the middle. This chain's CDR3 is CASSYSTRQETQYF. The CDR3 bases are TGTGCCAGCAGTTACTCGACCAGGCAAGAGACCCAGTACTTC.